Included here is one T cell receptor beta chain sequence, with context. The antigen is not known. Germline V gene data show CDR1 as LNHDA and CDR2 as SQIVND (reference sequence). The CDR3 sequence is 14 residues long. V shed 5 bases, J shed 7 bases, and the junction held 8 bases outside the gene matches. The data stem from a study of siplizumab effects on memory and regulatory T cells. Study-level findings and limits: Just a small share of alloreactive clones was traced back to unstimulated subsets.

Here immunoSEQ multiplex PCR was the method, and the copy in TCRdb shows in-frame clones only, minus some. The profile covers around 86,000 clones, with approximately 95% appearing a single time and around 0.3% taken by the ten largest. V usage is TRBV19 and J usage is TRBJ1-5; 7 nucleotides line up with TRBD1. The sequenced material came from non-Treg CD4+ T cells sorted from blood. The origin of this receptor is a human donor in good health. CDR3 coding DNA: TGTGCCAGTAGTTATCAGGGGGACGGGCAGCCCCAGCATTTT. Its translation is CASSYQGDGQPQHF.